The 22 T cell receptor beta chains presented below share a single source sample, sequenced in a study of blood T cell repertoires in COVID-19. The assay was immunoSEQ multiplex PCR, and TCRdb's table has in-frame clones only and misses some. The profile covers some 88,000 clones, with 91% appearing a single time and around 1.8% taken by the ten largest. The sequencing sample was made of peripheral blood. These receptor sequences come from a human donor with active COVID-19. The donor label of this sample is uncertain.

This chain connects TRBV7-2 to TRBJ2-3; 8 nucleotides align to TRBD2. V trimming: 6 bases; J trimming: 1 base; junction bases outside the gene matches: 0. The CDR3 covers 13 residues. Germline loops: CDR1 SGHTA, CDR2 FQGNSA. CDR3 sequence reads: CASRRGGTDTQYF. CDR3 DNA: TGTGCCAGCAGGCGGGGGGGCACAGATACGCAGTATTTT.

The V and J genes are TRBV28 and TRBJ2-3, with TRBD2 matching over 8 bases. This CDR3 has 19 amino acids. CDR1 and CDR2 from the germline V gene are MDHEN and SYDVKM. Unmatched junction bases numbered 14, after V lost 3 bases and J lost 0 bases. The CDR3 loop is CASSLSRGGGGPSTDTQYF. The CDR3 nucleotides read TGTGCCAGCAGTTTGTCTCGAGGCGGCGGGGGGCCCAGCACAGATACGCAGTATTTT.

The chain's CDR3 is CATSLGGGLSNSYEQYF. The CDR3 nucleotides read TGTGCCACTTCCCTCGGGGGGGGCCTTTCGAACTCCTACGAGCAGTACTTC. This chain connects TRBV10-3 to TRBJ2-7; 8 bases are shared with TRBD2. The V segment lost 10 bases and the J segment 0 bases; nucleotides outside the gene matches: 17. This CDR3 has 17 residues. Germline V gene lookup returns CDR1 ENHRY and CDR2 SYGVKD.

This rearrangement joins TRBV6-6 to TRBJ2-7; TRBD1 aligns across 7 bases. The CDR3 extends over 15 amino acids. With V trimmed by 9 bases and J by 2 bases, 13 bases remained unmatched. Per the germline V gene, CDR1 is MNHNY and CDR2 is SVGAGI (reference sequence). This CDR3 is CASTQGTHITYEQYF. CDR3 in DNA: TGTGCCAGTACACAGGGGACGCACATAACCTACGAGCAGTACTTC.

This chain connects TRBV7-2 to TRBJ2-1, with 7 bases matching TRBD2. In germline, CDR1 is SGHTA, CDR2 FQGNSA. Unmatched junction bases numbered 8, after V lost 5 bases and J lost 1 base. The CDR3 sequence is 16 residues long. The CDR3 DNA reads TGTGCCAGCAGCCTGACCACGGGGGGATCCTACAATGAGCAGTTCTTC. Protein product: CASSLTTGGSYNEQFF. Drawing the rest from reference TRBV7-2 and TRBJ2-1, the complete variable domain is GAGVSQSPSNKVTEKGKDVELRCDPISGHTALYWYRQSLGQGLEFLIYFQGNSAPDKSGLPSDRFSAERTGGSVSTLTIQRTQQEDSAVYLCASSLTTGGSYNEQFFGPGTRLTVL.

Here the CDR3 DNA reads TGTGCCAGCAGCTTAGCCTCTCGCGGGGAAGAGACCCAGTACTTC. Translating gives CASSLASRGEETQYF. This chain uses TRBV7-6 with TRBJ2-5, with D maybe TRBD2 (6 bases). CDR3 length: 15 residues. The V gene's germline CDR1 is SGHVS and CDR2 FNYEAQ. With 0 bases removed from V and 3 bases from J, the gap between germline ends came to 11 bases.

V is TRBV27 and J is TRBJ1-5; D not certain. Trimming removed 8 bases from V and 6 bases from J, with 11 bases in between. The CDR3 length is 12 residues. Germline CDR1 reads MNHEY; CDR2 reads SMNVEV (reference sequence). The CDR3 DNA reads as TGTGCCAGCGGGTACGGGGTTCAGCCCCAGCATTTT. It encodes CASGYGVQPQHF.

The chain carries TRBV5-1 and TRBJ2-1; D might be TRBD1 (6 bases). The germline CDR1 and CDR2 sequences are SGHRS and YFSETQ. The V end was cut by 7 bases, the J end by 12 bases, with 20 bases between. The CDR3 has 13 residues. This chain's CDR3 is CASSSGEGYGQFF. The CDR3 region has the DNA TGCGCCAGCTCCTCAGGGGAAGGGTATGGGCAGTTCTTC.

The rearrangement links TRBV5-1 to TRBJ1-1; 9 bases fit TRBD1. Germline V lookup: CDR1 SGHRS, CDR2 YFSETQ. The CDR3 is 16 residues long. Trimming cost V 4 bases and J 4 bases; bases outside gene matches: 11. This CDR3 is CASSTGQGLRGTEAFF. The CDR3 region has the DNA TGCGCCAGCAGCACCGGACAGGGGCTTAGGGGCACTGAAGCTTTCTTT.

V gene TRBV6-6 combines with J gene TRBJ2-7; 8 nucleotides line up with TRBD1. Germline trimming cut 9 bases from V and 3 bases from J; bases unmatched to any gene: 7. This CDR3 has 13 amino acids. Per the germline V gene, CDR1 is MNHNY and CDR2 is SVGAGI (reference sequence). CDR3 loop: CASSTGTGYEQYF. The CDR3 nucleotides read TGTGCCAGTAGTACCGGGACAGGCTACGAGCAGTACTTC.

The chain combines TRBV6-2 or TRBV6-3 with TRBJ1-4; tentatively, D is TRBD1 (6 bases). The CDR3 is made up of 19 amino acids. The germline gives CDR1 MNHEY, CDR2 SVGEGT. V gave up 4 bases and J gave up 0 bases, with 21 bases separating them. The CDR3 nucleotides read TGTGCCAGCAGTTCTTTAACACCGGACAGCATACCAACTAATGAAAAACTGTTTTTT. This sequence encodes CASSSLTPDSIPTNEKLFF.

The chain carries TRBV6-5 and TRBJ2-5; 12 nucleotides align to TRBD2. Trimming took 4 bases from V and 7 from J; bases not matched to a gene: 10. There are 16 residues in the CDR3. From germline, CDR1 is MNHEY and CDR2 SVGAGI. CDR3 coding DNA: TGTGCCAGCAGTTCACCGACTAGCGGGGGACAGGGGACCCAGTACTTC. This translates into CASSSPTSGGQGTQYF.

The CDR3 nucleotides are TGTGCCAGCAGCTTTCTCATCGCGACTGGTAACTATGGCTACACCTTC. It is translated as CASSFLIATGNYGYTF. J is TRBJ1-2 and V is TRBV5-8, with D unresolved. This CDR3 has 16 amino acids. Trimming left V 2 bases short and J 1 base short, with 15 bases between. Per the germline V gene, CDR1 is SGHTS and CDR2 is YDEGEE. Full variable domain (outside the CDR3, taken from reference TRBV5-8 and TRBJ1-2): EAGVTQSPTHLIKTRGQQATLRCSPISGHTSVYWYQQALGLGLQFLLWYDEGEERNRGNFPPRFSGRQFPNYSSELNVNALELEDSALYLCASSFLIATGNYGYTFGSGTRLTVV.

This clone occurred once. This chain joins TRBV24-1 and TRBJ2-1; 9 positions match TRBD1. The CDR3 length is 15 residues. The junction had 10 bases not matched to a gene; V was cut back by 7 bases and J by 7 bases. CDR1 is KGHDR and CDR2 is SFDVKD in the germline V gene. The CDR3, as DNA: TGTGCCACCAGGTCCGGGACAGGGAGTGGGAATGAGCAGTTCTTC. Protein sequence: CATRSGTGSGNEQFF.

The chain couples TRBV18 to TRBJ1-5, with 9 bases matching TRBD1. Germline V CDR1 and CDR2: KGHSH, LQKENI. The CDR3 consists of 14 residues. The V segment lost 6 bases and the J segment 7 bases; nucleotides outside the gene matches: 7. CDR3 bases: TGTGCCAGCTCTCCCGGGACAGGGAAGCAGCCCCAGCATTTT. Protein: CASSPGTGKQPQHF.

The gene calls are TRBV24-1 and TRBJ2-1; 7 bases map to TRBD2. J gave up 5 bases and V 6 bases, and 0 bases lay outside the gene matches. Germline loops: CDR1 KGHDR, CDR2 SFDVKD. CDR3 size: 12 residues. CDR3 sequence (DNA): TGTGCCACCAGTCGGGGGGACAATGAGCAGTTCTTC. Translation gives CATSRGDNEQFF.

In this sample, this clone turned up once. This rearrangement joins TRBV6-1 to TRBJ1-3; TRBD1 matches at 7 bases. With V trimmed by 4 bases and J by 0 bases, 9 bases remained unmatched. Germline V gene sequence: CDR1 MNHNS, CDR2 SASEGT. The CDR3 has 17 amino acids. The CDR3 protein is CASSAGTVIFSGNTIYF. The CDR3 nucleotides read TGTGCCAGCAGTGCCGGGACAGTGATATTCTCTGGAAACACCATATATTTT.

The chain uses TRBV27 and TRBJ2-7; 8 bases fit TRBD1. Germline lookup yields CDR1 MNHEY and CDR2 SMNVEV (reference sequence). V dropped 6 bases and J dropped 5; count of bases not matched to a gene: 9. The CDR3 runs 14 residues. CDR3 in DNA: TGTGCCAGCAGCCTAGGACAGGGAGCACACGAGCAGTACTTC. Translated, it gives CASSLGQGAHEQYF.

This chain uses TRBV10-2 with TRBJ2-1, with 7 positions matching TRBD2. The CDR3 sequence is 15 residues long. Germline V gene sequence: CDR1 WSHSY, CDR2 SAAADI. The ends lost 3 bases at V and 10 bases at J; junction bases unmatched: 12. The CDR3 DNA reads TGCGCCAGCAGTGAAAGTGGCGGGGGATCGAGGGAGCAGTTCTTC. Its translation is CASSESGGGSREQFF.

Comment on this clone: An end of the junction differs from the germline gene, which may be a read error. V gene TRBV28 combines with J gene TRBJ1-2; D remains ambiguous. The CDR3 totals 14 residues. Germline V gene sequence: CDR1 MDHEN, CDR2 SYDVKM. CDR3 residues: CASTQRRPNYGYTF. CDR3 DNA sequence: TGTGCCAGCACCCAGAGGCGTCCTAATTATGGCTACACCTTC.

The chain combines TRBV6-1 with TRBJ2-1, with 10 positions matching TRBD2. Trimming at V came to 2 bases and at J to 13 bases, leaving 5 bases not matched to a gene. Germline values: CDR1 MNHNS, CDR2 SASEGT. The CDR3 is made up of 13 amino acids. CDR3 in DNA: TGTGCCAGCAGTGAATGGACTAGCGGTTACCAGTTCTTC. Translation: CASSEWTSGYQFF.

The V gene is TRBV5-1, the J gene TRBJ2-2, with no clear D. V was cut by 8 bases and J by 2 bases, with 10 bases left in between. The CDR3 totals 13 residues. Per germline, CDR1 SGHRS and CDR2 YFSETQ. The CDR3 protein is CASGQANTGELFF. The CDR3, as DNA: TGCGCCAGTGGCCAGGCTAACACCGGGGAGCTGTTTTTT.